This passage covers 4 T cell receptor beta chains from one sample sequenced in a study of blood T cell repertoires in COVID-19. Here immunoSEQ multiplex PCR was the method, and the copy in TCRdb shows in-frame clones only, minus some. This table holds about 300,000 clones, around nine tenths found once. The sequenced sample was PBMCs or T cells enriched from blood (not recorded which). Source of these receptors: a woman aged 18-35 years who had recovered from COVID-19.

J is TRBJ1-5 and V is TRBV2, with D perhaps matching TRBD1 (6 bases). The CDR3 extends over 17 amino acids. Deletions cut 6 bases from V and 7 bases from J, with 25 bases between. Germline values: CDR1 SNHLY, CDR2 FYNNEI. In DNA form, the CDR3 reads TGTGCCAGCAGCCCCGCGGTCCCGGGACAAGGAAAACAGCCCCAGCATTTT. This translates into CASSPAVPGQGKQPQHF. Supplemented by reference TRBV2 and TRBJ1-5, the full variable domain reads EPEVTQTPSHQVTQMGQEVILRCVPISNHLYFYWYRQILGQKVEFLVSFYNNEISEKSEIFDDQFSVERPDGSNFTLKIRSTKLEDSAMYFCASSPAVPGQGKQPQHFGDGTRLSIL.

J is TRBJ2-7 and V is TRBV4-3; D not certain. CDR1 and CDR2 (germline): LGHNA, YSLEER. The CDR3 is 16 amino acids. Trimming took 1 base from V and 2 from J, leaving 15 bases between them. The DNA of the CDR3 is TGCGCCAGCAGCCAAGTCGCGGTCGGATATGCCTACGAGCAGTACTTC. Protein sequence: CASSQVAVGYAYEQYF.

The CDR3 protein is CASSGNRDRDNQPQHF. The CDR3 DNA reads as TGTGCCAGCTCAGGAAACCGGGACAGAGACAATCAGCCCCAGCATTTT. The chain couples TRBV18 to TRBJ1-5; TRBD1 aligns across 7 bases. Germline-derived CDR1 and CDR2 are KGHSH and LQKENI. Germline trimming cut 5 bases from V and 3 bases from J; bases unmatched to any gene: 10. The CDR3 covers 16 residues.

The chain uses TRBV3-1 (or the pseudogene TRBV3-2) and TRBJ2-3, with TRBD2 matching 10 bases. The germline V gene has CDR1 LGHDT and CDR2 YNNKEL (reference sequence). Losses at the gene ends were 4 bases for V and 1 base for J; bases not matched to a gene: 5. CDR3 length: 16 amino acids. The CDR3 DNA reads TGTGCCAGCAGCCGAACCGGGACTAGCGGCACAGATACGCAGTATTTT. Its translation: CASSRTGTSGTDTQYF.